One and the same sample provided the 18 T cell receptor beta chains below, sequenced in a study of OX40 agonist ivuxolimab in advanced cancers. Assay used: immunoSEQ multiplex PCR; TCRdb lists only in-frame clones, some missing. Among about 86,000 clones listed, roughly 85% were seen once. The sample in question was CD4+ or CD8+ T cells sorted from blood, obtained in a trial of the OX40 agonist ivuxolimab. Source of these receptors: an adult with an advanced solid tumor such as melanoma, head and neck, liver or kidney cancer.

The rearrangement uses TRBV28 and TRBJ1-5; D call uncertain. The CDR3 has 12 amino acids. V shed 7 bases and J shed 11 bases, with 15 bases lying between them. Per germline, CDR1 MDHEN and CDR2 SYDVKM. The CDR3 region is CASTSDLSAQHF. CDR3 in DNA: TGTGCCAGCACCTCAGACCTATCGGCCCAGCATTTT.

The chain recombines TRBV9 with TRBJ1-2; D ambiguous. This CDR3 has 15 amino acids. The V and J ends lost 2 bases and 1 base respectively, with 12 bases between them. Germline values: CDR1 SGDLS, CDR2 YYNGEE. The CDR3 is CASSVRKGLNYGYTF. The DNA for the CDR3 is TGTGCCAGCAGCGTTCGAAAGGGCCTTAACTATGGCTACACCTTC.

In this sample, this clone turned up a few times. The CDR3 spells CASSPPTRRAEAFF. CDR3 coding DNA: TGTGCCAGCAGTCCCCCTACACGCAGGGCTGAAGCTTTCTTT. The rearrangement uses TRBV28 and TRBJ1-1; D possibly corresponds to TRBD1 (5 bases). CDR3 length equals 14 residues. V was pared by 5 bases and J by 6 bases, with 16 bases between. Germline assignment: CDR1 MDHEN and CDR2 SYDVKM.

The rearrangement uses TRBV9 and TRBJ2-1; 12 bases line up with TRBD2. The V gene end was trimmed by 4 bases and the J gene end by 4 bases; junction bases not matched to a gene: 9. Per germline, CDR1 SGDLS and CDR2 YYNGEE. This CDR3 has 17 residues. CDR3: CASSSSRTSGEYNEQFF. The DNA for the CDR3 is TGTGCCAGCAGCTCCAGTCGGACTAGCGGGGAGTACAATGAGCAGTTCTTC.

There are a few counts of this clone. The V call is TRBV2, the J call TRBJ2-7; D gene uncertain. In germline, CDR1 is SNHLY, CDR2 FYNNEI. With 5 bases removed from V and 0 bases from J, the gap between germline ends came to 11 bases. There are 14 residues in the CDR3. The CDR3 region is CASSLRTLSYEQYF. CDR3 sequence (DNA): TGTGCCAGCAGTTTGCGAACTCTCTCCTACGAGCAGTACTTC.

J is TRBJ1-1 and V is TRBV5-1; 7 positions match TRBD1. Germline V CDR1 and CDR2: SGHRS, YFSETQ. The CDR3 is 14 residues long. V shed 2 bases, J shed 1 base, and the junction held 2 bases outside the gene matches. The CDR3 DNA is TGCGCCAGCAGCTTTCGGGACAGGAACACTGAAGCTTTCTTT. Its translation is CASSFRDRNTEAFF.

The V and J genes are TRBV5-4 and TRBJ1-4, with 9 nucleotides matching TRBD1. Unmatched junction bases numbered 5, after V lost 4 bases and J lost 4 bases. This CDR3 has 15 residues. Germline CDR1 and CDR2: SGHNT and YYREEE (reference sequence). Here the CDR3 reads CASSPGTGLNEKLFF. The CDR3 nucleotides are TGTGCCAGCAGCCCCGGGACAGGGCTTAATGAAAAACTGTTTTTT.

This chain joins TRBV5-6 and TRBJ1-4; D perhaps matches TRBD1 (5 bases). Trimming shortened V by 3 bases and J by 0 bases, and 12 bases separated the two germline ends. Germline V gene lookup returns CDR1 SGHDT and CDR2 YYEEEE. The CDR3 is 16 amino acids. The CDR3 nucleotides read TGTGCCAGCAGCTATACAGGAGCCGCAACTAATGAAAAACTGTTTTTT. Translation gives CASSYTGAATNEKLFF.

The genes are TRBV6-1 and TRBJ2-5, with D unclear. The V gene lost 2 bases and the J gene lost 4 bases, with 14 bases spanning the gap. The CDR3 loop spans 15 amino acids. Germline lookup yields CDR1 MNHNS and CDR2 SASEGT. The CDR3 sequence is CASSESVAAAETQYF. The CDR3 coding sequence is TGTGCCAGCAGTGAAAGCGTTGCGGCTGCAGAGACCCAGTACTTC.

The J gene is TRBJ1-5, the V gene TRBV30; D ambiguous. Germline V gene data show CDR1 as GTSNPN and CDR2 as SVGIG (reference sequence). The germline V and J ends were trimmed by 1 base and 3 bases, with 13 bases remaining between them. The CDR3 consists of 15 residues. DNA for the CDR3: TGTGCCTGGAGTGAGTATGGGCAGACCAATCAGCCCCAGCATTTT. This encodes CAWSEYGQTNQPQHF.

The chain couples TRBV7-3 to TRBJ2-2; 7 bases are shared with TRBD2. V dropped 2 bases and J dropped 4; count of bases not matched to a gene: 13. This CDR3 region has 18 residues. Germline CDR1 SGHTA, CDR2 FQGTGA. CDR3 residues: CASSLFQAGGGITGELFF. CDR3 in DNA: TGTGCCAGCAGCTTATTTCAGGCAGGCGGGGGAATCACCGGGGAGCTGTTTTTT.

A single count supports this clone. The chain employs TRBV5-6 and TRBJ1-2, with D perhaps matching TRBD1 (5 bases). The V gene's germline CDR1 is SGHDT and CDR2 YYEEEE. The V end lost 1 base, the J end lost 8 bases, and 12 bases lay between the germline ends. CDR3 length: 13 amino acids. In DNA form, the CDR3 reads TGTGCCAGCAGCTTGTCCAGGGTTGGCGGCTACACCTTC. It encodes CASSLSRVGGYTF.

The chain couples TRBV14 to TRBJ2-3; 7 nucleotides agree with TRBD1. The V segment lost 6 bases and the J segment 4 bases; nucleotides outside the gene matches: 7. The CDR3 extends over 14 amino acids. CDR1 is SGHDN and CDR2 is FVKESK in the germline V gene. CDR3 DNA sequence: TGTGCCAGCAGTCCTAGGGGGCCCCCAGATACGCAGTATTTT. This codes for CASSPRGPPDTQYF. The entire variable domain, with the rest obtained from reference TRBV14 and TRBJ2-3, is as follows: EAGVTQFPSHSVIEKGQTVTLRCDPISGHDNLYWYRRVMGKEIKFLLHFVKESKQDESGMPNNRFLAERTGGTYSTLKVQPAELEDSGVYFCASSPRGPPDTQYFGPGTRLTVL.

The CDR3 DNA is TGTGCCAGTAGTATATTCAGGGGAGCATATAGCAATCAGCCCCAGCATTTT. Translated, it gives CASSIFRGAYSNQPQHF. The chain has TRBV19 and TRBJ1-5; D is possibly TRBD1 (6 bases). Germline CDR1 is LNHDA and CDR2 is SQIVND (reference sequence). V was cut by 2 bases and J by 0 bases, with 14 bases left in between. The CDR3 covers 17 residues.

The CDR3: CSVESGLDTDTQYF. The CDR3 bases are TGCAGCGTTGAATCAGGGTTGGACACAGATACGCAGTATTTT. This chain uses TRBV29-1 with TRBJ2-3; D is possibly TRBD1 (5 bases). Germline V gene data show CDR1 as SQVTM and CDR2 as ANQGSEA. Deletions cut 2 bases from V and 2 bases from J, with 11 bases between. The CDR3 has 14 amino acids.

This rearrangement joins TRBV25-1 to TRBJ1-2, with 10 bases that match TRBD1. Germline-derived CDR1 and CDR2 are MGHDK and SYGVNS. The CDR3 totals 14 residues. V shed 4 bases, J shed 5 bases, and the junction held 4 bases outside the gene matches. The CDR3 region is CASSGGTGVYGYTF. Written as DNA, the CDR3 is TGTGCCAGCAGTGGGGGGACAGGGGTTTATGGCTACACCTTC.

This chain connects TRBV10-1 to TRBJ2-3, with D perhaps TRBD2 (7 bases). The CDR3 totals 17 residues. V lost 0 bases to trimming and J lost 7 bases, with 20 bases between them. Germline CDR1 and CDR2: WNHNN and SYGVQD (reference sequence). CDR3 DNA sequence: TGCGCCAGCAGTGAGTCGGGGGGGCAAGGTGGTGTCCATACGCAGTATTTT. This sequence encodes CASSESGGQGGVHTQYF.

The rearrangement joins TRBV29-1 to TRBJ2-3; no definite D call. CDR1 SQVTM and CDR2 ANQGSEA come from the germline V gene. The CDR3 totals 12 residues. Trimming took 4 bases from V and 0 from J, leaving 5 bases between them. CDR3 nucleotides: TGCAGCGTTGCGGTGAGCACAGATACGCAGTATTTT. It translates to CSVAVSTDTQYF.